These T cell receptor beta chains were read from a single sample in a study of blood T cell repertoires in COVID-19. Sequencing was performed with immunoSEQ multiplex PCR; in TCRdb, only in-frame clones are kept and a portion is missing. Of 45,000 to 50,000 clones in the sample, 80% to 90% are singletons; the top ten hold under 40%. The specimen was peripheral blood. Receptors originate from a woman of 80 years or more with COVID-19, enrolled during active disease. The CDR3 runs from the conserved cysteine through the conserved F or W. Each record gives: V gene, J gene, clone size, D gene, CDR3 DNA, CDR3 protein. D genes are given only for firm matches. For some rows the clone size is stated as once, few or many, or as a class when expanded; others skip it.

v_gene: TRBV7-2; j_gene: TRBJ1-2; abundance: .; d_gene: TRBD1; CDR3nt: TGTGCCAGCAGCTCCAACAGGGGGCGTAACTATGGCTACACCTTC; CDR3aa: CASSSNRGRNYGYTF
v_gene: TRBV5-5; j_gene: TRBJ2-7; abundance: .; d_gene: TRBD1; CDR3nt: TGTGCCAGCAGCAACGGACAGGGGAGCGGGTCCGAGCAGTACTTC; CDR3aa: CASSNGQGSGSEQYF
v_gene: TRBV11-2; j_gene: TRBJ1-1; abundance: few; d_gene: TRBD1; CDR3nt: TGTGCCAGCAGCTTAGACACAATCTACCGGTTAGGGACAGGGAACACTGAAGCTTTCTTT; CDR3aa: CASSLDTIYRLGTGNTEAFF
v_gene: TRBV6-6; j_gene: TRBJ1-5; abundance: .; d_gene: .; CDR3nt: TGTGCCAGCAGATGGACAGCAAATCAGCCCCAGCATTTT; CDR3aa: CASRWTANQPQHF
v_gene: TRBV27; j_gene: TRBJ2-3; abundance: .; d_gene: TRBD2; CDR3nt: TGTGCCAGCAGTCCCGCGGGGGGGGCTAGCACAGATACGCAGTATTTT; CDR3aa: CASSPAGGASTDTQYF
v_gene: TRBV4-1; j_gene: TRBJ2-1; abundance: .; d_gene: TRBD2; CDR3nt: TGCGCCAGCAGCCAAGAAGGTAGCGGGGGGGCTAATGAGCAGTTCTTC; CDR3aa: CASSQEGSGGANEQFF
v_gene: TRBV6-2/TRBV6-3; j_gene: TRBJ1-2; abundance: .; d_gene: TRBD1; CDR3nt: TGTGCCAGCAGTACCGGACAGGAAATGTATGGCTACACCTTC; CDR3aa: CASSTGQEMYGYTF
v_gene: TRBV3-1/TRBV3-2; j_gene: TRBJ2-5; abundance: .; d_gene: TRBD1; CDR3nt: TGTGCCAGCAGCCAAGTCTTGGGACAGGTTCAAGAGACCCAGTACTTC; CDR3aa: CASSQVLGQVQETQYF
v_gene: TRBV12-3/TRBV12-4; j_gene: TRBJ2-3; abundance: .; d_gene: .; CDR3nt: TGTGCCAGCAGTTGGGCCACAGATACGCAGTATTTT; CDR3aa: CASSWATDTQYF
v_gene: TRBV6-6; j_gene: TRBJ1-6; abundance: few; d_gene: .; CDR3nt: TGTGCCAGCAGTTCCGGGCGGGGGTTCTCACCCCTCCACTTT; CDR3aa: CASSSGRGFSPLHF
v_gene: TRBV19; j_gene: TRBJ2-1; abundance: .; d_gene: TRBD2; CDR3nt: TGTGCCAGTAGTAGGACTAGCGGGGGGTACAATGAGCAGTTCTTC; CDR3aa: CASSRTSGGYNEQFF
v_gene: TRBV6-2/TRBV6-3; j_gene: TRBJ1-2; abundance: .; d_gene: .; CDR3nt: TGTGCCAGCAGTTACTCCGTTCGGCAGGCTAAGGGCTACACCTTC; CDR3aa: CASSYSVRQAKGYTF
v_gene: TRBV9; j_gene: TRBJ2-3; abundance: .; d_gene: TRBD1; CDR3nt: TGTGCCAGCAGCAACCGGGACAGGGGGTCGACAGATACGCAGTATTTT; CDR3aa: CASSNRDRGSTDTQYF
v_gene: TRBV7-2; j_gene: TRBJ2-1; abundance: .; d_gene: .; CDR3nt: TGTGCCAGCAGCGGCTCCCCCGGGTGGTATGAGCAGTTCTTC; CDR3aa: CASSGSPGWYEQFF
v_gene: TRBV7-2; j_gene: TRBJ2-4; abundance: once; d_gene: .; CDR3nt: TGTGCCAGCAGCCCCAGGGTGGCCAAAAACATTCAGTACTTC; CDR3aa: CASSPRVAKNIQYF
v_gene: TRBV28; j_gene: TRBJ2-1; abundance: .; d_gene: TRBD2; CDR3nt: TGTGCCAGCAGTTTAAGCGGGAGTCGAAATGAGCAGTTCTTC; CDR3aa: CASSLSGSRNEQFF
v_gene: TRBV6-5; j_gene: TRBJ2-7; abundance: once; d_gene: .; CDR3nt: TGTGCCAGCAGCAGGGTGGGTTACGAGCAGTACTTC; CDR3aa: CASSRVGYEQYF
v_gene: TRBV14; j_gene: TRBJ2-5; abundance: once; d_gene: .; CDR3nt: TGTGCCAGCAGCCAAGATGCCGGGGGGCCCCAGTACTTC; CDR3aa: CASSQDAGGPQYF
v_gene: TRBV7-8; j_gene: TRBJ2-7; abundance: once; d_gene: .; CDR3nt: TGTGCCAGCACTAACGGTTACGAGCAGTACTTC; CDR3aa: CASTNGYEQYF
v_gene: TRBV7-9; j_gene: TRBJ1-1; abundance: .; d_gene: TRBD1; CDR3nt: TGTGCCAGCAGCTACATACAGGGGGCGACCCCGAACACTGAAGCTTTCTTT; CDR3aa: CASSYIQGATPNTEAFF
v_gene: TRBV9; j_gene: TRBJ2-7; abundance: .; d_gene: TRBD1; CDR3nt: TGTGCCAGCAGCTTCCGGGACAGGAGCTACGAGCAGTACTTC; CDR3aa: CASSFRDRSYEQYF
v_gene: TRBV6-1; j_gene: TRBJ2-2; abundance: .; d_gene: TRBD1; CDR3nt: TGTGCCAGCAGTGAATGGGGGCAGGGGGTAAGCGGGGAGCTGTTTTTT; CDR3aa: CASSEWGQGVSGELFF
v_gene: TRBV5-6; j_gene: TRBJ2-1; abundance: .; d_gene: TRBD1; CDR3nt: TGTGCCAGCAGCTTGTACGGTGGGACAGGGGTGTCCAATGAGCAGTTCTTC; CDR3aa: CASSLYGGTGVSNEQFF
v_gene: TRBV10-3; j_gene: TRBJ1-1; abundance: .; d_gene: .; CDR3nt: TGTGCCATCAGTGAGGGGGACACCGAAGCTTTCTTT; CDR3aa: CAISEGDTEAFF
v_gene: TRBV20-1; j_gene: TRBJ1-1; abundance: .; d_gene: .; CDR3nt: TGCAGTGCTAGAGATGGCCGTGGCACTTTCTTT; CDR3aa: CSARDGRGTFF
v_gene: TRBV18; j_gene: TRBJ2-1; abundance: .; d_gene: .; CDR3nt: TGTGCCAGCTCACCGGCCATTGTCTCCTACAATGAGCAGTTCTTC; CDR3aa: CASSPAIVSYNEQFF
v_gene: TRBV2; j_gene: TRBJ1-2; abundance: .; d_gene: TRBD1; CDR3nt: TGTGCCAGCAGGGGAAATGACAGGGGCGGGGGCTATGGCTACACCTTC; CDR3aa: CASRGNDRGGGYGYTF
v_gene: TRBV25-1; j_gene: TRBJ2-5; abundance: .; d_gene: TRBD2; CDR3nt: TGTGCCAGCAGTGAATATTGGGCTAGCGGGGCCCAAGAGACCCAGTACTTC; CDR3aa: CASSEYWASGAQETQYF
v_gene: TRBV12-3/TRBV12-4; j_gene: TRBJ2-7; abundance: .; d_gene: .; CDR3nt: TGTGCCAGCAGTGGAGGGTTAGGACAGTACTTC; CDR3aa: CASSGGLGQYF
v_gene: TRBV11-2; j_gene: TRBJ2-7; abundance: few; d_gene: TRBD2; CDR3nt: TGTGCCAGCAGCTTTGGGGTAGCGGGAGGCTACGAGCAGTACTTC; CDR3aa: CASSFGVAGGYEQYF
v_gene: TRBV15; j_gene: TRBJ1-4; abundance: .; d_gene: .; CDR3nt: TGTGCCACCAGCAGAGATCCAGGTGCAACTAATGAAAAACTGTTTTTT; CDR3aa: CATSRDPGATNEKLFF
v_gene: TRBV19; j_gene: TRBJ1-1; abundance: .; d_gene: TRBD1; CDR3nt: TGTGCCAGTACAGGGACAGGGGTGGCTGGAGCTTTCTTT; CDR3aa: CASTGTGVAGAFF
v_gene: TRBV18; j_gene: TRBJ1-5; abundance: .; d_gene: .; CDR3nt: TGTGCCAGCTCCTCCTTCGGGGACACCCAGCATTTT; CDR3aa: CASSSFGDTQHF
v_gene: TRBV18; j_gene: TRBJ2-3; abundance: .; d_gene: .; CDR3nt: TGTGCCAGCTCACCACAGGCTAGCTTCACAGATACGCAGTATTTT; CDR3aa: CASSPQASFTDTQYF
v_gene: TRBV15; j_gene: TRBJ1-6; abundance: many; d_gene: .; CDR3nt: TGTGCCACCAGCAGAGACTCTTACAGGGATTCACCCCTCCACTTT; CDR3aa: CATSRDSYRDSPLHF
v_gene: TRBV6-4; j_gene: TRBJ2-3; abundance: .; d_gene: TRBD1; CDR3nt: TGTGCCAGCAGTGACGGGACAGGGGGCACAGATACGCAGTATTTT; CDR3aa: CASSDGTGGTDTQYF
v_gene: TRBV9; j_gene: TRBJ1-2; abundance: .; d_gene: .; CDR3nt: TGTGCCAGCAGTACCTCATCCGGGAGGCTAAGCTACACCTTC; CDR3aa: CASSTSSGRLSYTF
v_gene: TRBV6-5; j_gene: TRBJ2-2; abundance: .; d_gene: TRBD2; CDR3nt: TGTGCCAGCAGTTACGCTAGCGGGGCCACCACCGGGGAGCTGTTTTTT; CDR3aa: CASSYASGATTGELFF
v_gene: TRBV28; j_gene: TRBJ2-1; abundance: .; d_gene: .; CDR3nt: TGTGCCAGCAGGCGCTCGCGAGGGCTCTTCTCGAGCTCCTACAATGAGCAGTTCTTC; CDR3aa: CASRRSRGLFSSSYNEQFF
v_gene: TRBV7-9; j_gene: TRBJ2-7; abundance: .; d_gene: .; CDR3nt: TGTGCCAGCAGCCTGACAGGCGCCTACGAGCAGTACTTC; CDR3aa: CASSLTGAYEQYF
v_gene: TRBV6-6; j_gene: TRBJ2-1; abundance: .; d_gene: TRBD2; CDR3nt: TGTGCCAGCAGTTACTCGGGACTAGCGGGGGAAGAGCAGTTCTTC; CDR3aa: CASSYSGLAGEEQFF
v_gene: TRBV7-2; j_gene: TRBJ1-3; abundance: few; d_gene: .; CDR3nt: TGTGCCAGCAGCCGTCTTGGCTCCGGAAACACCATATATTTT; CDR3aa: CASSRLGSGNTIYF